These 21 T cell receptor beta chains originate from one sample sequenced in a study of blood T cell repertoires in COVID-19. Profiled with immunoSEQ multiplex PCR; TCRdb holds only in-frame clones, not every one. This sample has about 270,000 clones; about 90% occur once, and the top ten carry about 12%. Sequencing was carried out using peripheral blood. Receptors were obtained from a woman aged 25-40 years with COVID-19, enrolled during active disease.

The V gene is TRBV7-2, the J gene TRBJ2-5, with TRBD2 matching over 9 bases. With 0 bases clipped from V and 6 bases from J, the junction kept 8 bases outside the gene matches. The CDR3 consists of 16 residues. CDR1 and CDR2 from the germline V gene are SGHTA and FQGNSA. This chain's CDR3 is CASSLAVGLAPKTQYF. The CDR3 DNA is TGTGCCAGCAGCTTAGCAGTGGGACTAGCTCCAAAGACCCAGTACTTC.

This chain joins TRBV5-6 and TRBJ1-5, with TRBD1 matching 7 bases. The CDR3 sequence is 14 residues long. Germline V gene data show CDR1 as SGHDT and CDR2 as YYEEEE. V gave up 2 bases and J gave up 8 bases; unmatched junction bases: 7. In DNA form, the CDR3 reads TGTGCCAGCAGCTTAGACGGACAGGCGGAGCCCCAGCATTTT. Encoded protein: CASSLDGQAEPQHF.

V is TRBV28 and J is TRBJ1-1, with D unclear. In germline, CDR1 is MDHEN, CDR2 SYDVKM. The CDR3 has 16 residues. The V gene lost 4 bases and the J gene lost 0 bases, with 15 bases spanning the gap. Here the CDR3 reads CASSSRRSFMNTEAFF. The CDR3 region has the DNA TGTGCCAGCAGTTCCCGACGTAGCTTTATGAACACTGAAGCTTTCTTT. Together with reference TRBV28 and TRBJ1-1, the CDR3 gives the full variable domain: DVKVTQSSRYLVKRTGEKVFLECVQDMDHENMFWYRQDPGLGLRLIYFSYDVKMKEKGDIPEGYSVSREKKERFSLILESASTNQTSMYLCASSSRRSFMNTEAFFGQGTRLTVV.

V is TRBV27 and J is TRBJ2-1; D not certain. Germline V gives CDR1 MNHEY, CDR2 SMNVEV (reference sequence). This CDR3 comprises 15 residues. Trimming removed 2 bases at V and 0 bases at J, with 8 bases between. In DNA form, the CDR3 reads TGTGCCAGCAGTTTAGACCGGAGCTCCTACAATGAGCAGTTCTTC. This translates into CASSLDRSSYNEQFF.

The chain employs TRBV3-1 (or the pseudogene TRBV3-2) and TRBJ2-7, with a tentative D call TRBD1 (6 bases). Germline CDR1 and CDR2: LGHDT and YNNKEL (reference sequence). This CDR3 has 14 amino acids. V was trimmed by 4 bases and J by 3 bases, leaving 13 bases between them. The CDR3 here is CASSPEAGDYEQYF. CDR3 nucleotide sequence: TGTGCCAGCAGCCCGGAGGCAGGGGACTACGAGCAGTACTTC.

The V gene is TRBV30, the J gene TRBJ1-5, with a weak D call TRBD1 (5 bases). Germline V CDR1 and CDR2: GTSNPN, SVGIG (reference sequence). CDR3 size: 15 residues. Trimming left V 2 bases short and J 1 base short, with 12 bases between. The CDR3: CAWSLGGKSNQPQHF. CDR3 coding DNA: TGTGCCTGGAGTTTGGGGGGGAAAAGCAATCAGCCCCAGCATTTT.

The DNA for the CDR3 is TGTGCCAGTGGGGAGGTTGGCTCCTACAATGAGCAGTTCTTC. It specifies CASGEVGSYNEQFF. The chain carries TRBV19 and TRBJ2-1; weak D call: TRBD2 (6 bases). V shed 8 bases and J shed 0 bases, with 11 bases lying between them. CDR3 length equals 14 residues. Germline V lookup: CDR1 LNHDA, CDR2 SQIVND (reference sequence).

V gene TRBV12-3 or TRBV12-4 combines with J gene TRBJ2-2, with a tentative D call TRBD2 (5 bases). CDR3 size: 12 residues. V lost 5 bases to trimming and J lost 7 bases, with 8 bases between them. The CDR3 reads CASSPDFGELFF. The CDR3, as DNA: TGTGCCAGCAGTCCGGACTTCGGGGAGCTGTTTTTT.

The rearrangement links TRBV6-2 or TRBV6-3 to TRBJ2-3; 15 bases line up with TRBD2. CDR1 is MNHEY and CDR2 is SVGEGT in the germline V gene. The CDR3 runs to 19 residues. With V trimmed by 2 bases and J by 0 bases, 6 bases remained unmatched. CDR3 bases: TGTGCCAGCAGTTACCACGGACTAGCGGGGGGGCCGAGCACAGATACGCAGTATTTT. This translates into CASSYHGLAGGPSTDTQYF.

The V gene is TRBV5-4, the J gene TRBJ2-7; D is unresolved. The CDR3 runs 12 residues. V gave up 3 bases and J gave up 1 base, with 5 bases separating them. The germline gives CDR1 SGHNT, CDR2 YYREEE (reference sequence). Written as DNA, the CDR3 is TGTGCCAGCAGCTCCGGGTCCTACGAGCAGTACTTC. Protein product: CASSSGSYEQYF.

The V and J genes are TRBV6-5 and TRBJ2-7; TRBD2 is a possible D gene (5 bases). Trimming cost V 7 bases and J 3 bases, with 19 bases left between them. Looked up from germline, CDR1 is MNHEY and CDR2 is SVGAGI. The CDR3 is made up of 15 amino acids. The chain's CDR3 is CASIRSVVGLYEQYF. In DNA form, the CDR3 reads TGTGCCAGCATAAGGTCCGTGGTAGGACTCTACGAGCAGTACTTC.

This chain links TRBV7-9 with TRBJ2-2; 8 bases align to TRBD1. V lost 3 bases and J lost 4; bases outside the gene matches: 7. This CDR3 region has 16 residues. Germline V CDR1 and CDR2: SEHNR, FQNEAQ (reference sequence). The CDR3 region is CASSFRQGAGTGELFF. The CDR3 DNA reads TGTGCCAGCAGCTTTAGGCAGGGGGCCGGCACCGGGGAGCTGTTTTTT.

The rearrangement links TRBV4-1 to TRBJ2-7; possibly TRBD2 for D (7 bases). Germline V CDR1 and CDR2: MGHRA, YSYEKL. There are 14 residues in the CDR3. V was cut by 4 bases and J by 5 bases, with 15 bases left in between. The CDR3 nucleotides read TGCGCCAGCAGCCCTGGGAGGGGGAGCGACGAGCAGTACTTC. As protein: CASSPGRGSDEQYF.

V usage is TRBV27 and J usage is TRBJ2-1, with D tentatively TRBD1 (5 bases). The germline CDR1 and CDR2 sequences are MNHEY and SMNVEV (reference sequence). Trimming left V 4 bases short and J 4 bases short, with 8 bases between. This CDR3 contains 13 residues. For the CDR3, the DNA is TGTGCCAGCAGTTCCGACAGTTACAATGAGCAGTTCTTC. Protein product: CASSSDSYNEQFF.

This clone is a singleton in its sample. The CDR3 spells CASSPGQGDEKLFF. In DNA, the CDR3 is TGCGCCAGCAGCCCCGGACAGGGAGACGAAAAACTGTTTTTT. The V and J genes are TRBV5-1 and TRBJ1-4, with TRBD1 matching over 8 bases. The germline CDR1 and CDR2 sequences are SGHRS and YFSETQ. The CDR3 runs to 14 residues. V lost 4 bases to trimming and J lost 8 bases; unmatched junction nucleotides: 7.

This sequence joins TRBV6-6 and TRBJ2-1, with TRBD2 matching over 9 bases. Trimming took 4 bases from V and 8 from J; bases not matched to a gene: 12. The germline gives CDR1 MNHNY, CDR2 SVGAGI (reference sequence). CDR3 size: 16 residues. CDR3: CASSSSAGGRGDEQFF. The CDR3 coding sequence is TGTGCCAGCAGTTCCTCTGCGGGGGGGCGTGGCGATGAGCAGTTCTTC.

This clone was counted only a few times. This CDR3 is also generated by other DNA sequences in the sample. This CDR3 reads CASSLGDSSYEQYF. The CDR3 DNA sequence: TGTGCCAGCAGTTTAGGGGACAGCTCCTACGAGCAGTACTTC. The chain has TRBV27 and TRBJ2-7; 7 bases map to TRBD1. The CDR3 consists of 14 residues. Germline assignment: CDR1 MNHEY and CDR2 SMNVEV (reference sequence). Unmatched junction bases numbered 1, after V lost 2 bases and J lost 0 bases.

The rearrangement links TRBV6-2 or TRBV6-3 to TRBJ2-5, with 10 bases fitting TRBD2. CDR1 MNHEY and CDR2 SVGEGT come from the germline V gene. This CDR3 region has 15 residues. Unmatched junction bases numbered 3, after V lost 2 bases and J lost 3 bases. CDR3 coding DNA: TGTGCCAGCAGTTACACCGGACTAGCGGAAGAGACCCAGTACTTC. Its translation is CASSYTGLAEETQYF.

V usage is TRBV27 and J usage is TRBJ1-6; a possible D gene is TRBD1 (5 bases). Deletions cut 4 bases from V and 6 bases from J, with 7 bases between. This CDR3 is built from 13 residues. Germline loops: CDR1 MNHEY, CDR2 SMNVEV (reference sequence). The CDR3 nucleotides read TGTGCCAGCAGTTCCGACAGTAATTCACCCCTCCACTTT. It specifies CASSSDSNSPLHF.

The chain recombines TRBV10-2 with TRBJ2-5, with D perhaps matching TRBD1 (6 bases). The CDR3 length is 15 residues. Germline V gene sequence: CDR1 WSHSY, CDR2 SAAADI. Trimming took 0 bases from V and 0 from J, leaving 8 bases between them. CDR3 amino acids: CASSESQGYQETQYF. CDR3 DNA: TGCGCCAGCAGTGAGTCCCAGGGGTACCAAGAGACCCAGTACTTC.

This rearrangement joins TRBV3-1 (or the pseudogene TRBV3-2) to TRBJ2-1, with 8 bases matching TRBD2. Unmatched junction bases numbered 10, after V lost 2 bases and J lost 16 bases. The CDR3 runs to 13 residues. Germline V lookup: CDR1 LGHDT, CDR2 YNNKEL (reference sequence). CDR3 in DNA: TGTGCCAGCAGCCAATTGTTAGCGGGGTCTTTTTTCTTC. Amino acid sequence: CASSQLLAGSFFF.